This T cell receptor (beta chain) was retrieved from a study of early stage breast cancer tumors. This CDR3 has 15 amino acids. V lost 3 bases and J lost 2; bases outside the gene matches: 7. The germline gives CDR1 KGHSH, CDR2 LQKENI. Study-level findings and limits: Compared with adjacent normal breast, tumors showed about 2.4-fold denser, more clonal T cells.

As regards this clone: Its matching antigen is unknown.

The repertoire was sequenced with immunoSEQ multiplex PCR; TCRdb's copy has only in-frame clones and lacks some. This sample has 45,000 to 50,000 clones; roughly four fifths occur once, and the top ten carry roughly 1.5%. The chain joins TRBV18 to TRBJ2-7; 7 bases align to TRBD1. The specimen was blood. This receptor was taken from a person aged 50-59 years with breast cancer. CDR3 residues: CASSPSRDSTYEQYF. The CDR3 bases are TGTGCCAGCTCACCGAGCCGGGACAGCACCTACGAGCAGTACTTC.